This TCR beta chain originates from a study of blood T cell repertoires in COVID-19. Whole-study context: Specimens from acute and convalescent COVID-19 originated in the United States, Italy and Spain. Sources were T cells, B-cell-depleted T cells, or PBMCs; the material itself was cDNA or gDNA.

The CDR3 runs 14 residues. CDR1 is SGHRS and CDR2 is YFSETQ in the germline V gene. V lost 5 bases, J lost 2 bases, and 8 bases lay in between. Per the study methods: From reference gene primer amplification, estimates of nucleated cell counts were derived. Measured with immunoSEQ multiplex PCR; TCRdb has only the in-frame clones, and not every one. For V, J and clone size, that table is used; D and trimming come from the DNA. The table has more than 250,000 clones, around four fifths seen once. The chain joins TRBV5-1 to TRBJ2-6, with D unclear. Sequences were obtained from peripheral blood. This sequence was found in a woman aged 45-65 years with acute or convalescent COVID-19. CDR3 bases: TGCGCCAGCAGGCCTCAGGCTGGGGCCAACGTCCTGACTTTC. This sequence encodes CASRPQAGANVLTF. Full variable domain (missing parts from reference TRBV5-1 and TRBJ2-6): KAGVTQTPRYLIKTRGQQVTLSCSPISGHRSVSWYQQTPGQGLQFLFEYFSETQRNKGNFPGRFSGRQFSNSRSEMNVSTLELGDSALYLCASRPQAGANVLTFGAGSRLTVL.